Sequencing of this T cell receptor beta chain was carried out in a study of T-cell memory formation after mild COVID-19. The V gene's germline CDR1 is MNHEY and CDR2 SVGAGI. From its first to its last residue, the CDR3 has 9 amino acids. This clonotype occurred a few times. What it binds is not known. In this CDR3 the conserved last residue, phenylalanine or tryptophan, is missing, so a read error is likely. Because the CDR3's place on the DNA is in doubt, the DNA is left out and the CDR3 is given as listed by TCRdb. General observations from the study: CD4+ bias marked clones expanding day 15 to 37, unlike balanced contracting clones.

TCRdb processed the 5' RACE reads anew with MiXCR; each CDR3 protein has one entry. The profile shows more than 300,000 distinct CDR3 sequences, roughly an eighth of them singletons. The sample comprised PBMCs or a T cell subset sorted from them (not recorded which). This chain joins TRBV6-5 and TRBJ2-3; the tabulated D call, TRBD1, remains unverified against the DNA. The origin of this receptor is a man between 18 and 29 years old who had mild COVID-19 (a few samples of this study predate the infection). Cell type and time point are not known. CDR3 in amino acids: CASRRGGLI.